This section outlines one TCR beta chain sequence together with its context. What it recognizes is unknown. Sequencing sought depths of 1 in 200,000 to 1 in 1 million T cells. Produced via immunoSEQ multiplex PCR; TCRdb's table is partial and in-frame only. The sample holds some 140,000 clones, 75% to 85% seen once. This specimen belongs to a study of cytotoxic CD8 clonotypes in ibrutinib-treated CLL. About the study: Patients gave response samples after a median roughly 11 months of treatment, range 6 to 36. Mean yields were approximately 250,000 productive templates and around 98,000 productive rearrangements per sample.

Whole-study results and caveats: An increase in clonality occurred at ibrutinib response, followed by a return toward baseline at progression.

V was pared by 1 base and J by 4 bases, with 8 bases between. The CDR3 has 13 residues. Germline values: CDR1 SGHTA, CDR2 FQGNSA. The rearrangement links TRBV7-2 to TRBJ2-7; D not certain. The sequences come from PBMCs, collected after 12 months of ibrutinib treatment. The origin of this receptor is a human donor with chronic lymphocytic leukemia. CDR3 residues: CASSLEHPYEQYF. CDR3 DNA sequence: TGTGCCAGCAGCTTAGAACATCCATACGAGCAGTACTTC.